The T cell receptor (beta chain) under discussion was sequenced for a study of T cell responses to AZD1222 COVID-19 vaccine (dated by TCRdb to 2020 to 2022). Regarding the research as a whole: TCR sequencing was performed for 230 to 250 trial participants, of whom roughly 200 were given two doses of AZD1222 and some 26 were given two doses of MenACWY control vaccine. Enrollment into the trials was organized by age into subgroups of 18-55, 56-69 and 70-plus years, and those subgroups contained approximately 150, 30 and 60 TCR-sequenced participants, respectively. Points the paper makes about the study in general: Reportedly, almost half of the unique spike-specific TCRs recognized epitopes lying outside the regions that are mutated in the B.1.351 and B.1.1.7 variants. The 56-69-year group was small, and its depth increase did not reach significance, likely because of low power. Spike-specific TCR breadth and depth rose significantly after two AZD1222 doses compared with day 0 and with MenACWY recipients. Only 5 to 7 AZD1222 recipients were SARS-CoV-2 seropositive at baseline, limiting conclusions about previously exposed vaccinees. The whole spike protein was spanned by vaccine-associated CD4 TCRs, and dominant responses were seen in regions 160-218 and 743-854. Because no day 14 peak-response samples were available, the repertoires could be characterized only after the peak T cell response. Participants were mostly white British and included more females than males, and it was suggested by the authors that clonal diversity may have been underestimated.

Explained via the paper, the time point label denotes: about 28 days (+/-7) after the second vaccine dose. AZD1222 recipients whose second dose came at about 4 weeks and those whose second dose came at about 12 weeks were combined into one group, since spike-specific TCR depth and breadth did not differ between the two schedules. Vaccinee samples came from UK trials COV001 and COV002, including a single-blind randomized controlled phase 2/3 trial of AZD1222 (ChAdOx1 nCoV-19) in healthy adults. Trial participant PBMC samples were collected at day 0 and day 28 after the second dose for TCRbeta chain sequencing. The CDR3 regions of human TCRbeta chains were analyzed by immunosequencing. On the authors' methods: Repertoire TCRs were matched against a reference library of SARS-CoV-2-specific TCRs generated with the MIRA antigen-specificity platform. Breadth meant the fraction of unique TCRs that were SARS-CoV-2-associated, whereas depth meant the fraction of total T cells that were SARS-CoV-2-associated. Using the MIRA data, every spike-specific TCR was mapped to the spike region that the TCR reacted to and assigned to either a CD4 or a CD8 class. Log10-transformed breadth and depth values were compared by one-way ANOVA with Sidak's multiple comparisons tests. The table comes from immuneACCESS by way of TCRdb, which keeps in-frame sequences with V and J called. Part of the clones is missing from these tables; in studies checked, under half for an unresolved V gene and the rest for unknown reasons. The DNA was the basis for D and trimming; V, J and clone size are from that table. The sample table contains about 180,000 clones; only one count was recorded for more than 75% of them. The ten largest make up roughly a quarter of the sample.

Notes on this clone: Its antigen is unknown. The input lacks base qualities; no much larger clone sits a single base away.

The CDR3 holds 16 amino acids from the cysteine to the phenylalanine. CDR3 DNA only is kept here, 48 bases in frame from base 1. CDR1 MNHEY and CDR2 SMNVEV were looked up in the germline V gene (reference sequence). V and J lose 6 bases and 1 base, and a span of 18 bases separates them. The starting material was peripheral blood, obtained 28 days after the second AZD1222 dose. The clonotype originates from an adult who received the AZD1222 COVID-19 vaccine. The chain was built from TRBV27 and TRBJ1-1; perhaps TRBD1 is the D gene, with 6 bases matching. The CDR3 reads CASRPHLGGGNTEAFF. The base sequence is TGTGCCAGCAGACCCCATTTAGGGGGGGGGAACACTGAAGCTTTCTTT.